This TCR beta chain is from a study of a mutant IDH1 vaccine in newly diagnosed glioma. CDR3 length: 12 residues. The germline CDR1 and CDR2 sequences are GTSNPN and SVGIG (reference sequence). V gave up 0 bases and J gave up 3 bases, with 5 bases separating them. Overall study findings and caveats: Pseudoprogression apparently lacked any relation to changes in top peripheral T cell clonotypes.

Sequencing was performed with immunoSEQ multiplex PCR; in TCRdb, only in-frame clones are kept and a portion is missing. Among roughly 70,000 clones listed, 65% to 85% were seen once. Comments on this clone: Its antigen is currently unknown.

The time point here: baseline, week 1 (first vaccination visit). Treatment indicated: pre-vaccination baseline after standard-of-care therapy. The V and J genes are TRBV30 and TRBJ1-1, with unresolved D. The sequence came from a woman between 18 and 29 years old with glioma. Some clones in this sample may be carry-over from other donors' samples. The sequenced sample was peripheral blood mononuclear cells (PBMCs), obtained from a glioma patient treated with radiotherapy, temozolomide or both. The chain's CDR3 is CAWSVGYTEAFF. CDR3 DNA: TGTGCCTGGAGTGTAGGGTACACTGAAGCTTTCTTT.